One and the same sample provided the 3 T cell receptor beta chains below, sequenced in a study of CD8+CD57+ T cells in acquired aplastic anemia. The template for TCR beta VDJ and CDR3 sequence profiling was genomic DNA. TCRdb ran MiXCR on the reads and lists one entry per CDR3 protein. The repertoire holds about 210,000 distinct CDR3 sequences, approximately 35% seen once, with roughly 1.1% in the top ten. The sequenced sample was sorted CD4+, CD8+, or CD8+CD57+ T cells (not recorded which) from PBMCs. These receptors all come from a human donor in good health, serving as a control.

In regard to this clonotype: A much bigger clone sits one base away, suggesting this may be a read error. The final CDR3 position lacks the conserved phenylalanine or tryptophan, pointing to a likely read error. The chain employs TRBV7-8 and TRBJ2-1; D might be TRBD2 (5 bases). V was pared by 5 bases and J by 4 bases, with 15 bases between. Germline V gives CDR1 SGHVS, CDR2 FQNEAQ. The CDR3 length is 15 residues. The CDR3 DNA reads TGTGCCAGCAGCATAAGCGGACCATTATACAATGAGCAGTTCGTC. This translates into CASSISGPLYNEQFV.

This clonotype has a count of ten or more. The chain carries TRBV7-6 and TRBJ1-1; D unresolved. CDR1 is SGHVS and CDR2 is FNYEAQ in the germline V gene. V lost 6 bases to trimming and J lost 1 base, with 9 bases between them. The CDR3 consists of 13 residues. CDR3 residues: CASRGWRNTEAFF. CDR3 sequence (DNA): TGTGCCAGCAGGGGTTGGCGGAACACTGAAGCTTTCTTT.

This clonotype was recorded only once. The chain joins TRBV5-6 to TRBJ1-6; 10 nucleotides match TRBD1. V was clipped by 0 bases and J by 10 bases; unmatched bases: 4. The CDR3 extends over 15 amino acids. CDR1 and CDR2 (germline): SGHDT, YYEEEE. CDR3: CASSLVDRGRSPLHF. DNA for the CDR3: TGTGCCAGCAGCTTGGTCGACAGGGGGCGATCACCCCTCCACTTT. The entire variable domain, with the rest obtained from reference TRBV5-6 and TRBJ1-6, is as follows: DAGVTQSPTHLIKTRGQQVTLRCSPKSGHDTVSWYQQALGQGPQFIFQYYEEEERQRGNFPDRFSGHQFPNYSSELNVNALLLGDSALYLCASSLVDRGRSPLHFGNGTRLTVT.